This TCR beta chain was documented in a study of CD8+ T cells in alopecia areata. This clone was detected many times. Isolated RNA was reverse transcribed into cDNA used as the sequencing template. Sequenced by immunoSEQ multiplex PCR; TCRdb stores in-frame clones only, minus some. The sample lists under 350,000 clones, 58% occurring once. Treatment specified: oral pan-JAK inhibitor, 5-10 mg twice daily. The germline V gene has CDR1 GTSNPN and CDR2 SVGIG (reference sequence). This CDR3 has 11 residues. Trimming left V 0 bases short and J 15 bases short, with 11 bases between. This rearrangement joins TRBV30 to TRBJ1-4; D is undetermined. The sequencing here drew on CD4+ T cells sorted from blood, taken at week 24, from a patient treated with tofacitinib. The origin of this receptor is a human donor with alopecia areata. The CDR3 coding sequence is TGTGCCTGGAGTGTAGAGCTTCAGGTGTTTTTT. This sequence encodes CAWSVELQVFF. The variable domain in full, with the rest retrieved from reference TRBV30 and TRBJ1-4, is SQTIHQWPATLVQPVGSPLSLECTVEGTSNPNLYWYRQAAGRGLQLLFYSVGIGQISSEVPQNLSASRPQDRQFILSSKKLLLSDSGFYLCAWSVELQVFFGSGTQLSVL.